One sample yielded the 31 T cell receptor beta chains listed below, sequenced in a study of CD8+ T cells in alopecia areata. The treatment here: oral pan-JAK inhibitor, 5-10 mg twice daily. TCR sequencing used cDNA made by reverse transcription of extracted RNA. TCRdb's table, derived via immunoSEQ multiplex PCR, lists solely in-frame clones and lacks some. The table lists about 120,000 clones, more than 45% of them singletons, with 0.46% in the top ten. The source was CD4+ T cells sorted from blood, collected at week 4, from a patient treated with tofacitinib. These receptors were obtained from a human donor with alopecia areata.

The chain links TRBV15 to TRBJ2-5; D ambiguous. Germline V gene data show CDR1 as LNHNV and CDR2 as YYDKDF (reference sequence). Trimming cost V 2 bases and J 6 bases, with 16 bases left between them. The CDR3 runs to 15 residues. CDR3 sequence reads: CATSRMFGEEQTQYF. The CDR3 DNA follows: TGTGCCACCAGCAGAATGTTCGGAGAGGAGCAGACCCAGTACTTC.

V and J are TRBV7-2 and TRBJ1-5; 7 positions match TRBD1. Losses at the gene ends were 1 base for V and 4 bases for J; bases not matched to a gene: 4. CDR3 length equals 15 residues. The germline gives CDR1 SGHTA, CDR2 FQGNSA. In DNA form, the CDR3 reads TGTGCCAGCAGCTTAGTAACACAGGGGAATCAGCCCCAGCATTTT. It translates to CASSLVTQGNQPQHF.

This clone was observed a handful of times. V gene TRBV30 combines with J gene TRBJ2-2; no clear D gene. CDR3 length equals 14 residues. V lost 4 bases, J lost 0 bases, and 9 bases lay in between. Germline V lookup: CDR1 GTSNPN, CDR2 SVGIG (reference sequence). The CDR3 DNA follows: TGTGCCTGGACGCGTTGGCCGAACACCGGGGAGCTGTTTTTT. Translated: CAWTRWPNTGELFF.

J is TRBJ1-1 and V is TRBV7-2; D is unresolved. The CDR3 runs to 13 residues. V was clipped by 3 bases and J by 1 base, with 6 bases between them. Germline CDR1 SGHTA, CDR2 FQGNSA. CDR3 in DNA: TGTGCCAGCAGCTTCGGGCGGAACACTGAAGCTTTCTTT. The encoded protein is CASSFGRNTEAFF.

This clone has just a few counts. V gene TRBV30 combines with J gene TRBJ1-1, with D tentatively TRBD1 (6 bases). This CDR3 spans 13 amino acids. Germline CDR1 and CDR2: GTSNPN and SVGIG (reference sequence). V lost 0 bases and J 7 bases, leaving 12 bases between the germline ends. The CDR3 is CAWSVQGGLEAFF. The DNA for the CDR3 is TGTGCCTGGAGTGTACAGGGAGGCCTTGAAGCTTTCTTT. Full variable domain (outside the CDR3, taken from reference TRBV30 and TRBJ1-1): SQTIHQWPATLVQPVGSPLSLECTVEGTSNPNLYWYRQAAGRGLQLLFYSVGIGQISSEVPQNLSASRPQDRQFILSSKKLLLSDSGFYLCAWSVQGGLEAFFGQGTRLTVV.

The chain has TRBV2 and TRBJ1-2, with a tentative D call TRBD1 (6 bases). Germline lookup yields CDR1 SNHLY and CDR2 FYNNEI. V was shortened by 6 bases and J by 4 bases, with 21 bases between the two germline ends. CDR3 length: 16 amino acids. The DNA of the CDR3 is TGTGCCAGCAGCCCGGACAGAGCACAAAGGGGCTATGGCTACACCTTC. Its translation is CASSPDRAQRGYGYTF.

This chain joins TRBV30 and TRBJ2-1; tentative D call: TRBD2 (5 bases). CDR1 GTSNPN and CDR2 SVGIG come from the germline V gene (reference sequence). The V and J ends lost 1 base and 0 bases respectively, with 16 bases between them. The CDR3 has 17 residues. The CDR3 nucleotides read TGTGCCTGGAGTGCCCGATCGACTATCCTCTCCTACAATGAGCAGTTCTTC. Its translation: CAWSARSTILSYNEQFF.

The chain has TRBV18 and TRBJ2-3; unclear D gene. Looked up from germline, CDR1 is KGHSH and CDR2 is LQKENI. The V end lost 0 bases, the J end lost 4 bases, and 5 bases lay between the germline ends. CDR3 size: 13 residues. CDR3 coding DNA: TGTGCCAGCTCACCACCGGTCCCAGATACGCAGTATTTT. It specifies CASSPPVPDTQYF. Full variable domain (missing parts from reference TRBV18 and TRBJ2-3): NAGVMQNPRHLVRRRGQEARLRCSPMKGHSHVYWYRQLPEEGLKFMVYLQKENIIDESGMPKERFSAEFPKEGPSILRIQQVVRGDSAAYFCASSPPVPDTQYFGPGTRLTVL.

The chain is built from TRBV6-5 and TRBJ1-4; D unresolved. The length of the CDR3 is 14 residues. Trimming cost V 10 bases and J 0 bases, with 12 bases left between them. Germline CDR1 reads MNHEY; CDR2 reads SVGAGI. This CDR3 reads CATSATATNEKLFF. Here the CDR3 DNA reads TGTGCCACCTCCGCGACGGCAACTAATGAAAAACTGTTTTTT.

This clone was seen only once. This chain uses TRBV6-5 with TRBJ1-6; D gene uncertain. Germline V gene lookup returns CDR1 MNHEY and CDR2 SVGAGI. This CDR3 contains 12 residues. With 6 bases removed from V and 6 bases from J, the gap between germline ends came to 6 bases. CDR3 nucleotide sequence: TGTGCCAGCAGGTTGGCTAATTCACCCCTCCACTTT. This codes for CASRLANSPLHF.

This clone was seen a handful of times. V and J are TRBV18 and TRBJ1-1, with TRBD1 matching over 9 bases. V shed 5 bases and J 8 bases; nucleotides not matched to a gene: 6. CDR1 and CDR2 (germline): KGHSH, LQKENI. The CDR3 runs to 13 residues. CDR3 DNA: TGTGCCAGCTCATCTAGGGGACAGGGCGAAGCTTTCTTT. As protein: CASSSRGQGEAFF.

The V and J genes are TRBV4-1 and TRBJ2-3, with D unclear. The germline gives CDR1 MGHRA, CDR2 YSYEKL. Trimming took off 1 base at V and 1 base at J, with 12 bases between the two ends. The CDR3 totals 16 residues. As DNA, the CDR3 is TGCGCCAGCAGCCAAGTGGGTAAGCGTGGCACAGATACGCAGTATTTT. Protein sequence: CASSQVGKRGTDTQYF.

The genes are TRBV6-1 and TRBJ2-1; the match to TRBD1 covers 7 bases. Germline CDR1 and CDR2: MNHNS and SASEGT. There are 16 residues in the CDR3. J was trimmed by 3 bases and V by 1 base; bases with no gene match: 6. The DNA for the CDR3 is TGTGCCAGCAGTGAAGGGAGGACAGGCCTCTACAATGAGCAGTTCTTC. Its protein product is CASSEGRTGLYNEQFF.

This sequence joins TRBV30 and TRBJ2-3, with 10 positions matching TRBD2. Germline CDR1 is GTSNPN and CDR2 is SVGIG (reference sequence). The CDR3 runs 15 residues. V lost 2 bases, J lost 8 bases, and 10 bases stayed unmatched. The CDR3, as DNA: TGTGCCTGGAGTAGGAGAGCGGGGGGGCCGGGTACGCAGTATTTT. It encodes CAWSRRAGGPGTQYF.

In this sample, this clone turned up many times. The genes are TRBV9 and TRBJ2-3; 7 bases are shared with TRBD2. With 0 bases clipped from V and 3 bases from J, the junction kept 4 bases outside the gene matches. Germline lookup yields CDR1 SGDLS and CDR2 YYNGEE. CDR3 length: 15 amino acids. The CDR3 sequence: CASSVDLAVTDTQYF. DNA for the CDR3: TGTGCCAGCAGCGTAGACCTAGCGGTAACAGATACGCAGTATTTT.

This clone has more than one count but fewer than ten. V usage is TRBV29-1 and J usage is TRBJ1-2, with no clear D. The CDR3 spans 11 residues. In germline, CDR1 is SQVTM, CDR2 ANQGSEA. V gave up 4 bases and J gave up 3 bases, with 6 bases separating them. Here the CDR3 DNA reads TGCAGCGTTGTCTCCTACTATGGCTACACCTTC. This gives the protein CSVVSYYGYTF.

This clone was seen a handful of times. The rearrangement joins TRBV30 to TRBJ1-5; tentatively, D is TRBD1 (5 bases). Germline-derived CDR1 and CDR2 are GTSNPN and SVGIG (reference sequence). V lost 7 bases and J 2 bases, leaving 9 bases between the germline ends. This CDR3 spans 12 amino acids. CDR3 nucleotides: TGTGCCTCTCGGGACGGCAATCAGCCCCAGCATTTT. It encodes CASRDGNQPQHF.

The rearrangement uses TRBV30 and TRBJ1-2; possible D gene TRBD1, 5 bases. V lost 5 bases and J lost 4, with 8 bases in between. The CDR3 covers 11 residues. Germline CDR1 is GTSNPN and CDR2 is SVGIG (reference sequence). The CDR3 spells CAWAGLYGYTF. CDR3 nucleotide sequence: TGTGCCTGGGCAGGGCTCTATGGCTACACCTTC.

This clone was seen a handful of times. The rearrangement joins TRBV9 to TRBJ2-7; possible D gene TRBD1, 6 bases. The CDR3 extends over 14 amino acids. V was trimmed by 0 bases and J by 2 bases, leaving 9 bases between them. Germline loops: CDR1 SGDLS, CDR2 YYNGEE. CDR3 sequence: CASSVDRTAYEQYF. Here the CDR3 DNA reads TGTGCCAGCAGCGTAGACAGGACAGCCTACGAGCAGTACTTC.

About this clone: The junction and the germline gene differ at one end; a read error may be behind it. The chain has TRBV30 and TRBJ1-1; perhaps TRBD1 as D (6 bases). Germline V gene sequence: CDR1 GTSNPN, CDR2 SVGIG (reference sequence). This CDR3 spans 13 amino acids. The CDR3 reads CARRGAPNTEAFF. The CDR3 DNA follows: TGTGCCCGGAGGGGGGCCCCTAACACTGAAGCTTTCTTT.

This chain connects TRBV29-1 to TRBJ2-7, with 9 bases fitting TRBD1. CDR3 length: 14 amino acids. Trimming took 3 bases from V and 9 from J; bases not matched to a gene: 12. Germline values: CDR1 SQVTM, CDR2 ANQGSEA. CDR3 loop: CSVDPGQGNSGQYF. The CDR3 DNA follows: TGCAGCGTTGATCCGGGACAGGGTAATTCCGGGCAGTACTTC.

The chain couples TRBV5-1 to TRBJ2-5, with D hard to call. This CDR3 comprises 13 residues. Trimming stripped 0 bases from V and 3 bases from J, with 6 bases between. Germline V gives CDR1 SGHRS, CDR2 YFSETQ. The CDR3 nucleotides are TGCGCCAGCAGCTTGGACACCAAAGAGACCCAGTACTTC. It translates to CASSLDTKETQYF.

Only a few counts were recorded for this clone. V usage is TRBV6-5 and J usage is TRBJ2-5, with D possibly matching TRBD2 (7 bases). Germline loops: CDR1 MNHEY, CDR2 SVGAGI. This CDR3 has 14 amino acids. Trimming removed 6 bases from V and 4 bases from J, with 15 bases in between. CDR3 in DNA: TGTGCCAGCAGCCCCTCCGGGGGGCGAGAGACCCAGTACTTC. Translating gives CASSPSGGRETQYF.

The chain combines TRBV30 with TRBJ2-1; TRBD2 matches 10 bases. With V trimmed by 2 bases and J by 10 bases, 11 bases remained unmatched. The CDR3 sequence is 15 residues long. The germline gives CDR1 GTSNPN, CDR2 SVGIG (reference sequence). CDR3 coding DNA: TGTGCCTGGAGTTCGTTAGCGGGAGGCTCGGGGGAGCAGTTCTTC. It encodes CAWSSLAGGSGEQFF.

The V gene is TRBV29-1, the J gene TRBJ2-5, with no clear D. The CDR3 is 12 residues long. Trimming left V 4 bases short and J 0 bases short, with 6 bases between. Germline V CDR1 and CDR2: SQVTM, ANQGSEA. This CDR3 reads CSVAANQETQYF. The DNA of the CDR3 is TGCAGCGTTGCGGCTAACCAAGAGACCCAGTACTTC.

The rearrangement links TRBV6-5 to TRBJ1-3; weak D call: TRBD1 (5 bases). This CDR3 region has 14 residues. Per germline, CDR1 MNHEY and CDR2 SVGAGI. Trimming shortened V by 7 bases and J by 1 base, and 11 bases separated the two germline ends. The CDR3 here is CASIQGGSGNTIYF. The CDR3 DNA reads as TGTGCCAGCATTCAGGGAGGATCTGGAAACACCATATATTTT.

The chain is built from TRBV7-9 and TRBJ2-7, with D hard to call. The germline V and J ends were trimmed by 2 bases and 0 bases, with 17 bases remaining between them. This CDR3 region has 17 residues. Germline V CDR1 and CDR2: SEHNR, FQNEAQ (reference sequence). CDR3 nucleotides: TGTGCCAGCAGCTTAAGGGCTGTCCAGCAAACCTCCTACGAGCAGTACTTC. It encodes CASSLRAVQQTSYEQYF.

The gene calls are TRBV9 and TRBJ1-1, with 7 nucleotides matching TRBD1. The CDR3 has 14 amino acids. V trimming: 4 bases; J trimming: 1 base; junction bases outside the gene matches: 4. Germline V CDR1 and CDR2: SGDLS, YYNGEE. The CDR3 is CASSQDRANTEAFF. The CDR3, as DNA: TGTGCCAGCAGCCAAGACAGGGCGAACACTGAAGCTTTCTTT.

V usage is TRBV28 and J usage is TRBJ2-3; D call uncertain. The germline CDR1 and CDR2 sequences are MDHEN and SYDVKM. The CDR3 length is 12 residues. V lost 6 bases, J lost 5 bases, and 9 bases lay in between. The CDR3 is CASRGQRDTQYF. Here the CDR3 DNA reads TGTGCCAGCAGGGGCCAGCGAGATACGCAGTATTTT.

This clone has more than one count but fewer than ten. The CDR3 DNA follows: TGTGCCAGCAGTTCCTCGGACTGGTTCTTGAGCAATCAGCCCCAGCATTTT. Protein sequence: CASSSSDWFLSNQPQHF. The chain joins TRBV27 to TRBJ1-5; no firm D call. V was trimmed by 4 bases and J by 1 base, leaving 17 bases between them. This CDR3 contains 17 residues. The germline V gene has CDR1 MNHEY and CDR2 SMNVEV (reference sequence).

The chain has TRBV14 and TRBJ2-3; D assignment may be TRBD1 or TRBD2 (6 bases each). This CDR3 is built from 16 residues. The V and J ends lost 3 bases and 6 bases respectively, with 19 bases between them. Looked up from germline, CDR1 is SGHDN and CDR2 is FVKESK. For the CDR3, the DNA is TGTGCCAGCAGCCACGGAGGCGGTTGGGGGGCGGATACGCAGTATTTT. This gives the protein CASSHGGGWGADTQYF.